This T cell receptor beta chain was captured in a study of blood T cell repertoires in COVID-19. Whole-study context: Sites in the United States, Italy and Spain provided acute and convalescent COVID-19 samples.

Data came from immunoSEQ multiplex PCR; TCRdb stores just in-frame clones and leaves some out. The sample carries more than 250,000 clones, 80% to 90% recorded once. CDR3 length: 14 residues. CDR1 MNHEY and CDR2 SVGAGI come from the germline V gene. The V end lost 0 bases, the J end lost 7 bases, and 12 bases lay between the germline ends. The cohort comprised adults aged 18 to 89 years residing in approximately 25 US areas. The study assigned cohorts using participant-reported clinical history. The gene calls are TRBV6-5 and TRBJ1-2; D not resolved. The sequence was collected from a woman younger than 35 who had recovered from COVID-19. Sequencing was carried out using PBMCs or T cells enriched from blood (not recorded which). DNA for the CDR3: TGTGCCAGCAGTTACTCGTGGCCGGGAGGTGGCTACACCTTC. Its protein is CASSYSWPGGGYTF.